These T cell receptor beta chains were read from a single sample in a study of vaccination and CD4 T cells after COVID-19. Their target antigens are unknown. TCRdb ran MiXCR on the PCR reads and lists one entry per CDR3 protein. The table records about 10,000 distinct CDR3 sequences, approximately 59% of them present only once. Sequencing was carried out using CD4+ T cells from blood, cultured in vitro. The receptors derive from a human donor who had recovered from COVID-19. Both conserved end residues are part of each CDR3. D genes are given only for firm matches. The listing skips clone size in some rows; elsewhere it reads once, few, many or a size class.

j_call	d_call	v_call	clone_size	cdr3_nt	cdr3_aa
TRBJ1-5	TRBD1	TRBV29-1	.	TGCAGCGTTGAAGCAGGACAGGGAGCGTATAGCAATCAGCCCCAGCATTTT	CSVEAGQGAYSNQPQHF
TRBJ2-2	TRBD2	TRBV7-9	.	TGTGCCAGCAGCTTAGAGGCGAGCGGGAGGAACACCGGGGAGCTGTTTTTT	CASSLEASGRNTGELFF
TRBJ2-3	TRBD2	TRBV11-3	.	TGTGCCAGCAGCTTTAGGCGGGGGGACACAGATACGCAGTATTTT	CASSFRRGDTDTQYF
TRBJ1-2	.	TRBV5-4	.	TGTGCCAGCAGCTTGCGCAGGGGCAACTATGGCTACACCTTC	CASSLRRGNYGYTF
TRBJ2-1	TRBD2	TRBV7-8	.	TGTGCCAGCAGCCCAACTAGCGGGGTGGGGGTTCGGCAGTTCTTC	CASSPTSGVGVRQFF
TRBJ1-2	TRBD1	TRBV2	few	TGTGCCAGCACCCTGACAGGGCCTTCCTATGGCTACACCTTC	CASTLTGPSYGYTF
TRBJ2-7	.	TRBV15	.	TGTGCCACCAGCAGGGATGCCCTCTCCTACGAGCAGTACTTC	CATSRDALSYEQYF
TRBJ1-1	TRBD1	TRBV2	.	TGTGCCAGCAGTGAAAAGACAGGGGGAGGCACTGAAGCTTTCTTT	CASSEKTGGGTEAFF
TRBJ2-7	.	TRBV19	.	TGTGCCAGTAGTCTCTACACCGGACGCTACGAGCAGTACTTC	CASSLYTGRYEQYF
TRBJ1-2	.	TRBV30	.	TGTGCCTGGAGTGTGAAGGGAAGCTATGGCTACACCTTC	CAWSVKGSYGYTF
TRBJ2-7	.	TRBV20-1	.	TGCAGTGCTGGAGGACCCCAGGCCTTTTTTGGGCAGTACTTC	CSAGGPQAFFGQYF
TRBJ2-2	.	TRBV2	.	TGTGCCAGCAGTACCCAGGGGACCGGGGAGCTGTTTTTT	CASSTQGTGELFF
TRBJ2-7	TRBD1	TRBV7-8	.	TGTGCCAGCAGCATAGGACAGGGGAACGAGCAGTACTTC	CASSIGQGNEQYF
TRBJ2-7	TRBD2	TRBV5-1	once	TGCGCCAGCAGCTTGACTAGCGGGGCATACTACGAGCAGTACTTC	CASSLTSGAYYEQYF
TRBJ2-7	.	TRBV7-8	.	TGTGCCAGCAGCTTAGGTGGACCCCGGAACGAGCAGTACTTC	CASSLGGPRNEQYF
TRBJ1-1	.	TRBV7-2	.	TGTGCCAGCAGCTTAGCGCCAGTCCCGAACACTGAAGCTTTCTTT	CASSLAPVPNTEAFF
TRBJ2-3	TRBD2	TRBV28	.	TGTGCTATTGGCAGGGAACTAGCGGGAGTTGGTACGCAGTATTTT	CAIGRELAGVGTQYF
TRBJ1-3	.	TRBV7-9	.	TGTGCCAGCAGCCCAATAACCGGACAGAACTCTGGAAACACCATATATTTT	CASSPITGQNSGNTIYF
TRBJ1-6	.	TRBV10-3	.	TGTGCCATCAGTGACCCGAAGGTCAAAGGTTCACCCCTCCACTTT	CAISDPKVKGSPLHF
TRBJ2-5	.	TRBV11-2	.	TGTGCCAGCAGAGTTGACCCGGGACACGGACAGACCCAGTACTTC	CASRVDPGHGQTQYF
TRBJ2-5	TRBD1	TRBV7-9	.	TGTGCCAGCAGCTTCCTTCTGGGGACAGGGAAGGAGACCCAGTACTTC	CASSFLLGTGKETQYF
TRBJ2-3	.	TRBV6-2/TRBV6-3	.	TGTGCCAGCAGTTACCCGGCCACAGATACGCAGTATTTT	CASSYPATDTQYF
TRBJ2-7	.	TRBV7-2	.	TGTGCCAGCAGCGCCCCGGGACTCGAGCAGTACTTC	CASSAPGLEQYF
TRBJ1-1	TRBD1	TRBV19	.	TGTGCCAGCCGGTCGGACAGGGGTGGCACCGACACTGAAGCTTTCTTT	CASRSDRGGTDTEAFF
TRBJ1-5	.	TRBV7-8	.	TGTGCCAGCAGCTTAGACAGGCAGCAGCCCCAGCATTTT	CASSLDRQQPQHF
TRBJ1-5	TRBD1	TRBV6-1	.	TGTGCCAGCAGACAGAGGACAGGGGGTAATCAGCCCCAGCATTTT	CASRQRTGGNQPQHF
TRBJ2-5	TRBD1	TRBV24-1	.	TGTGCCACCAGTGACTCCGGGACAGGGTGGCGAGAGACCCAGTACTTC	CATSDSGTGWRETQYF
TRBJ1-2	.	TRBV7-2	.	TGTGCCAGCGGGCCCCCGAACTATGGCTACACCTTC	CASGPPNYGYTF
TRBJ2-7	TRBD2	TRBV7-2	.	TGTGCCAGCAGCGAGACTAGCCACGAGCAGTACTTC	CASSETSHEQYF
TRBJ2-3	TRBD1	TRBV7-2	once	TGTGCCAGCAGCTTACGCCAAGTCAGGGGGTTCACAGATACGCAGTATTTT	CASSLRQVRGFTDTQYF
TRBJ2-7	.	TRBV2	.	TGTGCCAGTGGCCTGGAGCGAGCCGGCGAGCAGTACTTC	CASGLERAGEQYF
TRBJ2-3	TRBD1	TRBV7-9	.	TGTGCCAGCAGCCACGACAGGGGGAACACAGATACGCAGTATTTT	CASSHDRGNTDTQYF
TRBJ1-6	.	TRBV19	.	TGTGCCAGTAGTACAGGTGGGCAGGCGGGATCACCCCTCCACTTT	CASSTGGQAGSPLHF
TRBJ1-2	.	TRBV27	.	TGTGCCAGCAGTTCGTCGGTTGTGGGACGCGGCTACACCTTC	CASSSSVVGRGYTF
TRBJ1-2	TRBD1	TRBV11-3	.	TGTGCCAGCAGCTTAGAGGGTAGAGGGGGCGTTTACGGCTACACCTTC	CASSLEGRGGVYGYTF
TRBJ1-2	.	TRBV12-3/TRBV12-4	.	TGTGCCAGCAGTTTAGCGGGGTCCTATGGCTACACCTTC	CASSLAGSYGYTF
TRBJ2-1	.	TRBV20-1	.	TGCAGTGCTAGCGAGAGCGGCCTAGACAATGAGCAGTTCTTC	CSASESGLDNEQFF
TRBJ2-7	.	TRBV19	.	TGTGCCAGTAGTATTGTGAAGGGGCCGTTGTACGAGCAGTACTTC	CASSIVKGPLYEQYF
TRBJ1-2	.	TRBV28	.	TGTGCCAGCAGTTTAATCGGGTATGGCTACACCTTC	CASSLIGYGYTF
TRBJ1-6	.	TRBV27	few	TGTGCCAGCAGTTATCTACCCCTGACGGACATCTATAATTCACCCCTCCACTTT	CASSYLPLTDIYNSPLHF
TRBJ2-1	TRBD2	TRBV6-5	.	TGTGCCAGCAGTTACACGGCTAGCGGTTACAATGAGCAGTTCTTC	CASSYTASGYNEQFF
TRBJ1-1	.	TRBV10-3	.	TGTGCCATCAGTGGACGCAGTTCCCAGGGGAAAGCTTTCTTT	CAISGRSSQGKAFF
TRBJ1-4	TRBD1	TRBV20-1	hyperexpanded	TGCAGTGCTAGAGCCTCGACCGGGACAGGGGGTGGAAAACTGTTTTTT	CSARASTGTGGGKLFF
TRBJ1-2	.	TRBV6-1	.	TGTGCCAGCAAAGCGTCAGGAGTAGATCGCTACACCTTC	CASKASGVDRYTF
TRBJ1-5	.	TRBV25-1	few	TGTGCCAGCAGTGAGGCAGGTGGTCATAATCAGCCCCAGCATTTT	CASSEAGGHNQPQHF
TRBJ2-1	.	TRBV7-3	.	TGTGCCAGCAGCTTAAACTTGGGCAATGAGCAGTTCTTC	CASSLNLGNEQFF
TRBJ1-2	.	TRBV12-3/TRBV12-4	few	TGTGCCAGCAGTTTCGCCGGGAATTCAATTTATGGCTACACCTTC	CASSFAGNSIYGYTF
TRBJ2-1	.	TRBV20-1	.	TGCAGTGCGACGACTAGAATGAATAATGAGCAGTTCTTC	CSATTRMNNEQFF
TRBJ2-3	.	TRBV6-2/TRBV6-3	.	TGTGCCAGCAGTTACTTAGCTGACACAGATACGCAGTATTTT	CASSYLADTDTQYF
TRBJ2-1	.	TRBV19	.	TGTGCCAGTAGTATAGTCCCCGGTGGAGAGCAGTTCTTC	CASSIVPGGEQFF
TRBJ1-1	.	TRBV7-3	few	TGTGCCAGCAGCCGGTTTACGAGCACTGAAGCTTTCTTT	CASSRFTSTEAFF
TRBJ2-5	TRBD2	TRBV20-1	.	TGCAGTGCTAGACGGAGCGGGGGGGCGGAGACCCAGTACTTC	CSARRSGGAETQYF
TRBJ1-1	.	TRBV20-1	few	TGCAGTGCTAGTCAACATCAGGCGAACACTGAAGCTTTCTTT	CSASQHQANTEAFF
TRBJ1-2	TRBD1	TRBV6-5	.	TGTGCCAGCAGTTACCCCAGGACAGGGGGCGAAGCTAACTATGGCTACACCTTC	CASSYPRTGGEANYGYTF